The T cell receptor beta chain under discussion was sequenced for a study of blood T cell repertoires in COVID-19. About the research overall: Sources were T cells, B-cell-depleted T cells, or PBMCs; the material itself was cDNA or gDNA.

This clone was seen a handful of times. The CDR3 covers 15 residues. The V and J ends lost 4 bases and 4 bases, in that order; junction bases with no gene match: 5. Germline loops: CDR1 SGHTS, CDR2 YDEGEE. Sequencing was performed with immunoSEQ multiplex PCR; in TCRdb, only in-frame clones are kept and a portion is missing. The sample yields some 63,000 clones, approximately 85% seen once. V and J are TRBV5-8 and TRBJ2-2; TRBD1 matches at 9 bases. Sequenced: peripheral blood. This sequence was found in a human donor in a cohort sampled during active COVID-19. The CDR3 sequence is CASSGQGRRTGELFF. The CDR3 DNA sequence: TGTGCCAGCAGCGGACAGGGGCGACGCACCGGGGAGCTGTTTTTT.